One T cell receptor beta chain is described in this entry. The antigen remains undetermined. This entry belongs to a study of early T cells in non-severe SARS-CoV-2 infection. Study details: The sequenced material was bulk RNA from unsorted whole blood, and its chains were unpaired. Study observations and caveats: Matching against VDJdb likely underestimated virus-specific expansions, favoring anti-spike CD8.

This CDR3 is 12 amino acids long. V dropped 7 bases and J dropped 5 bases, with 14 bases sitting between them. Germline-derived CDR1 and CDR2 are DFQATT and SNEGSKA (reference sequence). As part of library construction, unique molecular identifiers were attached to individual cDNA molecules. TCRdb reprocessed the 5' RACE reads with MiXCR, giving one entry per CDR3 protein. The sample lists about 64,000 distinct CDR3 sequences, 20% to 25% occurring once. The origin of this receptor is an adult who was a healthcare worker with PCR-confirmed SARS-CoV-2 infection or an uninfected control (not recorded which). The sample in question was whole blood, obtained at baseline. The V gene is TRBV20-1, the J gene TRBJ1-2, with D possibly being TRBD1 (5 bases). CDR3 region: CSVRQTVYGYTF. Here the CDR3 DNA reads TGCAGTGTACGACAGACCGTTTATGGCTACACCTTC.